Listed below are T cell receptor beta chains from one sample, sequenced in a study of blood T cells in healthy people across ages. A single record per CDR3 protein comes from TCRdb applying MiXCR to the 5' RACE reads. The repertoire holds 1.5 million to 2 million distinct CDR3 sequences, with about two fifths as singletons. Sequenced input: blood. These receptors came from a human donor in good health. CDR3s include the opening cysteine and the closing phenylalanine or tryptophan. D genes are given only for firm matches. Size is stated for part of the rows, as once, few or many counts, or as a class when the clone is expanded.

len: 15
j_gene: TRBJ2-1
v_gene: TRBV29-1
d_gene: -
abundance: -
CDR3aa: CSVEGQSSSYNEQFF
CDR3nt: TGCAGCGTTGAGGGGCAGTCGAGCTCCTACAATGAGCAGTTCTTC

len: 15
j_gene: TRBJ1-2
v_gene: TRBV7-2
d_gene: -
abundance: few
CDR3aa: CASSLGVDLNYGYTF
CDR3nt: TGTGCCAGCAGCTTAGGGGTAGACCTTAACTATGGCTACACCTTC

len: 15
j_gene: TRBJ1-1
v_gene: TRBV11-3
d_gene: -
abundance: -
CDR3aa: CASSSEPADDTEAFF
CDR3nt: TGTGCCAGCAGCTCGGAGCCCGCGGACGACACTGAAGCTTTCTTT

len: 13
j_gene: TRBJ2-5
v_gene: TRBV20-1
d_gene: -
abundance: -
CDR3aa: CSARRLVKETQYF
CDR3nt: TGCAGTGCTAGAAGACTCGTTAAAGAGACCCAGTACTTC

len: 14
j_gene: TRBJ2-7
v_gene: TRBV28
d_gene: -
abundance: few
CDR3aa: CASSLLRVTYEQYF
CDR3nt: TGTGCCAGCAGTCTGCTGAGGGTTACCTACGAGCAGTACTTC

len: 16
j_gene: TRBJ1-5
v_gene: TRBV4-1
d_gene: -
abundance: few
CDR3aa: CASSQVAGIFNQPQHF
CDR3nt: TGCGCCAGCAGCCAAGTAGCAGGGATTTTCAATCAGCCCCAGCATTTT

len: 12
j_gene: TRBJ1-6
v_gene: TRBV3-1
d_gene: TRBD1
abundance: -
CDR3aa: CASSRQGVPLHF
CDR3nt: TGTGCCAGCAGCCGACAGGGAGTACCCCTCCACTTT

len: 15
j_gene: TRBJ2-7
v_gene: TRBV10-3
d_gene: TRBD2
abundance: -
CDR3aa: CASGLAGGLTYEQYF
CDR3nt: TGTGCCAGTGGACTAGCGGGGGGGTTAACCTACGAGCAGTACTTC

len: 12
j_gene: TRBJ1-4
v_gene: TRBV4-1
d_gene: -
abundance: many
CDR3aa: CASSQDREKLFF
CDR3nt: TGTGCCAGCAGCCAAGATAGGGAAAAACTGTTTTTT

len: 13
j_gene: TRBJ2-1
v_gene: TRBV6-2/TRBV6-3
d_gene: TRBD2
abundance: -
CDR3aa: CASRAGGGTEQFF
CDR3nt: TGTGCCAGCAGAGCGGGGGGCGGGACCGAGCAGTTCTTC

len: 15
j_gene: TRBJ1-5
v_gene: TRBV28
d_gene: -
abundance: few
CDR3aa: CASSLIGGINQPQHF
CDR3nt: TGTGCCAGCAGTTTGATCGGGGGTATCAATCAGCCCCAGCATTTT

len: 14
j_gene: TRBJ2-3
v_gene: TRBV5-1
d_gene: -
abundance: -
CDR3aa: CASSLEVNSDTQYF
CDR3nt: TGCGCCAGCAGCTTGGAGGTCAACTCAGATACGCAGTATTTT

len: 16
j_gene: TRBJ2-5
v_gene: TRBV7-9
d_gene: -
abundance: -
CDR3aa: CASSFRFLGGQETQYF
CDR3nt: TGTGCCAGCAGCTTTAGGTTTCTGGGAGGCCAAGAGACTCAGTACTTC

len: 15
j_gene: TRBJ1-2
v_gene: TRBV7-2
d_gene: -
abundance: few
CDR3aa: CASSLAWQGFNGYTF
CDR3nt: TGTGCCAGCAGCTTAGCATGGCAGGGATTTAATGGCTACACCTTC

len: 16
j_gene: TRBJ1-5
v_gene: TRBV5-1
d_gene: TRBD1
abundance: -
CDR3aa: CASSLEGTGANQPQHF
CDR3nt: TGCGCCAGCAGCTTGGAAGGGACAGGGGCCAATCAGCCCCAGCATTTT

len: 14
j_gene: TRBJ2-7
v_gene: TRBV2
d_gene: TRBD1
abundance: -
CDR3aa: CASRTGQTSYEQYF
CDR3nt: TGTGCCAGCAGAACGGGACAGACCTCCTACGAGCAGTACTTC

len: 14
j_gene: TRBJ1-2
v_gene: TRBV27
d_gene: -
abundance: few
CDR3aa: CASSLHGELNGYTF
CDR3nt: TGTGCCAGCAGTTTACATGGGGAGTTAAATGGCTACACCTTC

len: 15
j_gene: TRBJ1-5
v_gene: TRBV15
d_gene: -
abundance: -
CDR3aa: CATSREGTRYQPQHF
CDR3nt: TGTGCCACCAGCAGAGAAGGGACACGCTATCAGCCCCAGCATTTT

len: 17
j_gene: TRBJ2-1
v_gene: TRBV7-9
d_gene: TRBD2
abundance: -
CDR3aa: CASSSRLAGGTYNEQFF
CDR3nt: TGTGCCAGCAGCTCAAGACTAGCGGGGGGGACCTACAATGAGCAGTTCTTC

len: 15
j_gene: TRBJ2-6
v_gene: TRBV20-1
d_gene: -
abundance: -
CDR3aa: CSARDWGSGANVLTF
CDR3nt: TGCAGTGCTAGAGATTGGGGTTCTGGGGCCAACGTCCTGACTTTC

len: 15
j_gene: TRBJ1-2
v_gene: TRBV3-1
d_gene: TRBD1
abundance: few
CDR3aa: CASSQDQARGQGYTF
CDR3nt: TGTGCCAGCAGCCAAGATCAGGCCAGGGGGCAAGGCTACACCTTC

len: 14
j_gene: TRBJ2-7
v_gene: TRBV20-1
d_gene: TRBD1
abundance: many
CDR3aa: CSARDQRTGWEQYF
CDR3nt: TGCAGTGCTAGAGATCAGAGGACAGGGTGGGAGCAGTACTTC

len: 16
j_gene: TRBJ2-1
v_gene: TRBV7-2
d_gene: -
abundance: many
CDR3aa: CASSILRGAGLNEQFF
CDR3nt: TGTGCCAGCAGCATCCTACGGGGGGCCGGCCTTAATGAGCAGTTCTTC

len: 12
j_gene: TRBJ1-2
v_gene: TRBV29-1
d_gene: -
abundance: -
CDR3aa: CSVSWVNYGYTF
CDR3nt: TGCAGCGTTTCTTGGGTCAACTATGGCTACACCTTC

len: 13
j_gene: TRBJ1-5
v_gene: TRBV10-3
d_gene: -
abundance: -
CDR3aa: CAISGSNDQPQHF
CDR3nt: TGTGCCATCAGTGGAAGCAACGATCAGCCCCAGCATTTT

len: 15
j_gene: TRBJ2-7
v_gene: TRBV28
d_gene: -
abundance: -
CDR3aa: CAGSTGTVGSYEQYF
CDR3nt: TGTGCCGGCAGCACCGGGACCGTAGGCTCCTACGAGCAGTACTTC

len: 15
j_gene: TRBJ1-1
v_gene: TRBV28
d_gene: -
abundance: few
CDR3aa: CASTLERGAGTEAFF
CDR3nt: TGTGCCAGCACTCTTGAGAGGGGGGCAGGCACTGAAGCTTTCTTT

len: 14
j_gene: TRBJ1-2
v_gene: TRBV5-1
d_gene: -
abundance: -
CDR3aa: CASREGPQSSGYTF
CDR3nt: TGCGCCAGCAGGGAGGGCCCTCAGAGTAGTGGCTACACCTTC

len: 16
j_gene: TRBJ2-3
v_gene: TRBV6-4
d_gene: -
abundance: -
CDR3aa: CASSEVGRTATDTQYF
CDR3nt: TGTGCCAGCAGTGAAGTGGGCCGGACCGCCACAGATACGCAGTATTTT

len: 16
j_gene: TRBJ2-1
v_gene: TRBV24-1
d_gene: TRBD1
abundance: -
CDR3aa: CATRGATGQGSDEQFF
CDR3nt: TGTGCCACCAGGGGAGCCACGGGACAGGGGAGCGATGAGCAGTTCTTC

len: 12
j_gene: TRBJ1-1
v_gene: TRBV6-6
d_gene: -
abundance: once
CDR3aa: CASLTPLGEAFF
CDR3nt: TGTGCCAGCCTTACTCCCCTTGGTGAAGCTTTCTTT

len: 14
j_gene: TRBJ2-1
v_gene: TRBV4-2
d_gene: -
abundance: -
CDR3aa: CASSQVEGRDEQFF
CDR3nt: TGTGCCAGCAGCCAAGTAGAGGGACGGGATGAGCAGTTCTTC

len: 15
j_gene: TRBJ2-3
v_gene: TRBV20-1
d_gene: -
abundance: -
CDR3aa: CSARAHGRVPDTQYF
CDR3nt: TGCAGTGCTAGAGCCCACGGGCGGGTACCAGATACGCAGTATTTT

len: 14
j_gene: TRBJ2-7
v_gene: TRBV28
d_gene: TRBD1
abundance: -
CDR3aa: CAGTPVGQPYEQYF
CDR3nt: TGTGCCGGCACCCCCGTGGGACAGCCCTACGAGCAGTACTTC

len: 13
j_gene: TRBJ2-5
v_gene: TRBV18
d_gene: -
abundance: few
CDR3aa: CASSPELQETQYF
CDR3nt: TGTGCCAGCTCCCCGGAACTGCAAGAGACCCAGTACTTC

len: 13
j_gene: TRBJ2-1
v_gene: TRBV29-1
d_gene: TRBD2
abundance: few
CDR3aa: CSVLAGGNNEQFF
CDR3nt: TGCAGCGTACTAGCGGGGGGGAACAATGAGCAGTTCTTC

len: 12
j_gene: TRBJ2-7
v_gene: TRBV3-1
d_gene: -
abundance: -
CDR3aa: CATLGSSYEQYF
CDR3nt: TGTGCCACCCTTGGAAGCTCCTACGAGCAGTACTTC

len: 16
j_gene: TRBJ2-6
v_gene: TRBV24-1
d_gene: -
abundance: -
CDR3aa: CATSDPGASGANVLTF
CDR3nt: TGTGCCACCAGTGACCCTGGGGCCTCTGGGGCCAACGTCCTGACTTTC

len: 14
j_gene: TRBJ1-4
v_gene: TRBV24-1
d_gene: TRBD1
abundance: few
CDR3aa: CATSSGTGYEKLFF
CDR3nt: TGTGCCACCAGCTCTGGGACAGGCTATGAAAAACTGTTTTTT